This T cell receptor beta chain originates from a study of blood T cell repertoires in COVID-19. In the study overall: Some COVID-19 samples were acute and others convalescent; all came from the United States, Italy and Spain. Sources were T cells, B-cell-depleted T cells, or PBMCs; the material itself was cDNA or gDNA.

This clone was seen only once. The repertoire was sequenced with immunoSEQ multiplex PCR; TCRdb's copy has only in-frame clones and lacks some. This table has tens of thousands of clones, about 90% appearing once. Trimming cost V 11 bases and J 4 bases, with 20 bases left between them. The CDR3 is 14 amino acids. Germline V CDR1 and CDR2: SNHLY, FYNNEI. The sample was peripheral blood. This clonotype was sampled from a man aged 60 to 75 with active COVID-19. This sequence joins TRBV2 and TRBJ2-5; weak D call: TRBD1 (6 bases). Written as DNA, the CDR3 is TGTGCCGGAAAACAGGGTCAAGGAAGAGAGACCCAGTACTTC. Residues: CAGKQGQGRETQYF.